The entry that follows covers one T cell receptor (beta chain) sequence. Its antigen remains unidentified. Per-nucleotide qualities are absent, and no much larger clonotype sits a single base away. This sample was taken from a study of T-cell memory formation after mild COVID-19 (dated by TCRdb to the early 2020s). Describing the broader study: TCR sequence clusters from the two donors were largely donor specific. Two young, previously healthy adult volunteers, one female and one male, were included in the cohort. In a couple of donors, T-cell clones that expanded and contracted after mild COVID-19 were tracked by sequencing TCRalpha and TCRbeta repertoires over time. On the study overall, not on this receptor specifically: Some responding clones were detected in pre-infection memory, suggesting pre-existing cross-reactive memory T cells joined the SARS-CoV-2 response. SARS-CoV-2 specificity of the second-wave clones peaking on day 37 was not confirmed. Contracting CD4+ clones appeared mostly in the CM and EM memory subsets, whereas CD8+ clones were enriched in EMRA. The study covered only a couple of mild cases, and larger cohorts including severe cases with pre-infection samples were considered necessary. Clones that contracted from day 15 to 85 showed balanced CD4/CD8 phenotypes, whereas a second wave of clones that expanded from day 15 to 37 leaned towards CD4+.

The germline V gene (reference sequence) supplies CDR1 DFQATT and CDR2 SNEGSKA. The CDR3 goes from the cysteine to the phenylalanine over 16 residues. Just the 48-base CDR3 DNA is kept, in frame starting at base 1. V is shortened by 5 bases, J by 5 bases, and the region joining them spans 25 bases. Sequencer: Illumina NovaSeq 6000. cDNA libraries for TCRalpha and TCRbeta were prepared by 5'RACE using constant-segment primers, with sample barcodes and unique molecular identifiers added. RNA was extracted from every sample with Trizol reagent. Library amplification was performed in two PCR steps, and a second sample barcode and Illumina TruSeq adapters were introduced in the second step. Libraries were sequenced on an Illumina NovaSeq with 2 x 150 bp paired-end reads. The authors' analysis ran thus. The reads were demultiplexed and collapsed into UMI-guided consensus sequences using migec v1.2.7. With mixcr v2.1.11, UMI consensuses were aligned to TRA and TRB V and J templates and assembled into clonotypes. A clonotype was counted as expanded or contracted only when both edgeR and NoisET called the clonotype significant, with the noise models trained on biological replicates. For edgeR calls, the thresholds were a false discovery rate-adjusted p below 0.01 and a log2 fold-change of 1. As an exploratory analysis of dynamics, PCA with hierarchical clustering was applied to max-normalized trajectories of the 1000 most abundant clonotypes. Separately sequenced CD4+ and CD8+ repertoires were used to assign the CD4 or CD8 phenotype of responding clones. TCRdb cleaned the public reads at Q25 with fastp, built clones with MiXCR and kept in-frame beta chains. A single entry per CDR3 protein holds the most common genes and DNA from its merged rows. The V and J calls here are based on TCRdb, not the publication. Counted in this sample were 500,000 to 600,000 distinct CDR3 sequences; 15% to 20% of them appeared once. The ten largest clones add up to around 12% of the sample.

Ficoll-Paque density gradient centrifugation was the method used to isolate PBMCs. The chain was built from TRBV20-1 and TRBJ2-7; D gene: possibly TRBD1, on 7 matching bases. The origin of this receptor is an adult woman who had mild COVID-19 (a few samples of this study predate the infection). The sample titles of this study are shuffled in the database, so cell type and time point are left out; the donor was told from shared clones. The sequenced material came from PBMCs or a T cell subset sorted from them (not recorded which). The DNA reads TGCAGTGCTCCAGGGGGGCTGGCAGGAGGAAGGCACGAGCAGTACTTC. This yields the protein CSAPGGLAGGRHEQYF.